This section outlines one T cell receptor beta chain sequence together with its context. Per the authors' pipeline: Using reference gene primer amplification, nucleated cell counts were estimated. Sequenced by immunoSEQ multiplex PCR; TCRdb stores in-frame clones only, minus some. That table supplies the V and J calls and clone size; D and trimming were determined from the DNA. This table has roughly 230,000 clones, approximately 81% appearing once. This sample is part of a study of blood T cell repertoires in COVID-19. The wider study: COVID-19 samples collected from the United States, Italy and Spain covered acute and convalescent phases. PBMCs, B-cell-depleted T cells, or T cells provided the cDNA or gDNA that made up the material.

This CDR3 spans 15 amino acids. V lost 5 bases and J lost 0, with 11 bases in between. Per the germline V gene, CDR1 is MNHEY and CDR2 is SVGEGT. The clonotype originates from a man aged 40-49 years with acute or convalescent COVID-19. The rearrangement links TRBV6-2 or TRBV6-3 to TRBJ1-5; D unresolved. Sequencing was carried out using peripheral blood. CDR3: CASSLPTYSNQPQHF. In DNA form, the CDR3 reads TGTGCCAGCAGTCTGCCGACTTATAGCAATCAGCCCCAGCATTTT.